The sequence of this T cell receptor beta chain was determined in a study of beta chain features in type 1 diabetes. At the level of the study: Analysis included 100 million to 110 million sorted cells drawn from all samples. Study-wide results and caveats: Healthy donors had naive, central memory and Treg TCRB repertoires that appeared less similar than those seen among patients. PCR may have favored shorter templates equally in patients and controls. There was no resolution here of whether HLA type influences TCRB rearrangement.

Expressed TCRB transcripts were sequenced because the entire RNA isolate underwent reverse transcription. The protocol was immunoSEQ multiplex PCR, while the TCRdb copy is restricted to in-frame clones and leaves out a portion. The data contain some 330,000 clones, 8% to 13% of them singletons. Only a few counts were recorded for this clone. As yet, its antigen is unknown. This TCR was recovered from a woman in her 30s in good health. The sequenced material came from naive CD4+ T cells from blood.

The CDR3 spells CASSFRDYEQYF. The CDR3 nucleotides read TGTGCCAGCAGTTTCCGCGACTACGAGCAGTACTTC. J is TRBJ2-7 and V is TRBV28; D not resolved. The germline V and J ends were trimmed by 3 bases and 3 bases, with 6 bases remaining between them. CDR1 is MDHEN, CDR2 SYDVKM, per germline. This CDR3 spans 12 amino acids.